The T cell receptor beta chain under discussion was sequenced for a study of early T cells in non-severe SARS-CoV-2 infection. V shed 1 base and J shed 2 bases, with 14 bases lying between them. This CDR3 region has 15 residues. Germline V gene sequence: CDR1 DFQATT, CDR2 SNEGSKA (reference sequence). From the 5' RACE reads, TCRdb called clonotypes with MiXCR, one entry per CDR3 protein. The repertoire holds around 40,000 distinct CDR3 sequences, with under 8% as singletons. This clonotype appeared once. This TCR came from an adult who was a healthcare worker with PCR-confirmed SARS-CoV-2 infection or an uninfected control (not recorded which). The chain recombines TRBV20-1 with TRBJ2-5, with D possibly matching TRBD2 (5 bases). The sample comprised whole blood. CDR3 in DNA: TGCAGTGCTAGAGCTGGGAGTGGGATACAAGAGACCCAGTACTTC. It yields the protein CSARAGSGIQETQYF.